Listed here are 25 T cell receptor beta chains from one sample, sequenced in a study of early T cells in non-severe SARS-CoV-2 infection. TCRdb reprocessed the 5' RACE reads with MiXCR, giving one entry per CDR3 protein. The repertoire includes 100,000 to 150,000 distinct CDR3 sequences, about 15% of them detected once, and 21% sits in the top ten. Sequencing input: whole blood. Receptors originate from an adult who was a healthcare worker with PCR-confirmed SARS-CoV-2 infection or an uninfected control (not recorded which).

This clonotype has ten or more counts. The genes are TRBV20-1 and TRBJ2-7; 8 nucleotides align to TRBD2. This CDR3 is 17 amino acids long. CDR1 and CDR2 (germline): DFQATT, SNEGSKA (reference sequence). V trimming: 1 base; J trimming: 2 bases; junction bases outside the gene matches: 13. CDR3 in amino acids: CSARGHRGGKSTYEQYF. The CDR3 DNA reads TGCAGTGCTAGAGGCCATCGGGGGGGGAAATCCACCTACGAGCAGTACTTC.

This clonotype was seen only a few times. The genes are TRBV20-1 and TRBJ2-5; D is perhaps TRBD2 (6 bases). V dropped 1 base and J dropped 5 bases, with 8 bases sitting between them. The CDR3 totals 12 residues. From germline, CDR1 is DFQATT and CDR2 SNEGSKA (reference sequence). Here the CDR3 reads CSARVRGETQYF. CDR3 DNA: TGCAGTGCTAGAGTCCGGGGGGAGACCCAGTACTTC.

This clonotype occurred a few times. The rearrangement joins TRBV18 to TRBJ2-1, with 9 nucleotides matching TRBD1. Germline V gene data show CDR1 as KGHSH and CDR2 as LQKENI. V shed 2 bases and J 5 bases; nucleotides not matched to a gene: 1. This CDR3 comprises 14 residues. The DNA of the CDR3 is TGTGCCAGCTCACCAAACAGGGGGCACAATGAGCAGTTCTTC. Translating gives CASSPNRGHNEQFF.

This clonotype was seen many times. The V and J genes are TRBV3-1 and TRBJ1-2; TRBD1 agrees at 8 bases. The CDR3 sequence is 16 residues long. V was pared by 2 bases and J by 3 bases, with 8 bases of the junction left unmatched. CDR1 is LGHDT and CDR2 is YNNKEL in the germline V gene (reference sequence). DNA of the CDR3: TGTGCCAGCAGCCAATTTGGACAGGGAATGGACTATGGCTACACCTTC. It specifies CASSQFGQGMDYGYTF.

A few counts support this clonotype. The rearrangement uses TRBV6-5 and TRBJ2-1; D is possibly TRBD2 (5 bases). Trimming cost V 6 bases and J 0 bases, with 15 bases left between them. CDR1 is MNHEY, CDR2 SVGAGI, per germline. This CDR3 has 16 residues. The CDR3 region is CASSPQEESSYNEQFF. The CDR3 DNA sequence: TGTGCCAGCAGCCCCCAGGAGGAGAGCTCCTACAATGAGCAGTTCTTC.

The chain combines TRBV7-9 with TRBJ1-6; D gene unclear. Germline values: CDR1 SEHNR, CDR2 FQNEAQ (reference sequence). The CDR3 spans 14 residues. Trimming shortened V by 4 bases and J by 10 bases, and 14 bases separated the two germline ends. The CDR3, as DNA: TGTGCCAGCAGCTCACCCACGGCTCAATCACCCCTCCACTTT. As protein: CASSSPTAQSPLHF.

This chain links TRBV15 with TRBJ1-4; D remains unclear. Trimming cost V 3 bases and J 7 bases, with 12 bases left between them. The CDR3 spans 14 residues. Germline CDR1 is LNHNV and CDR2 is YYDKDF (reference sequence). The CDR3 DNA reads as TGTGCCACCAGCAGCGAGGGTCCTGGTGAAAAACTGTTTTTT. Protein sequence: CATSSEGPGEKLFF.

This clonotype was seen a handful of times. The V gene is TRBV4-1, the J gene TRBJ1-1; no clear D gene. The CDR3 spans 16 residues. Germline CDR1 is MGHRA and CDR2 is YSYEKL. The V and J ends lost 1 base and 5 bases respectively, with 17 bases between them. CDR3 DNA: TGCGCCAGCAGCCAAGGGACCGGGTCCGCGAGGACTGAAGCTTTCTTT. Its protein is CASSQGTGSARTEAFF.

This clonotype was detected many times. The genes are TRBV5-1 and TRBJ1-1; D is unclear. V lost 0 bases to trimming and J lost 1 base, with 7 bases between them. This CDR3 has 14 amino acids. The germline V gene has CDR1 SGHRS and CDR2 YFSETQ. The CDR3: CASSLAGQNTEAFF. The CDR3 DNA reads TGCGCCAGCAGCTTGGCTGGCCAGAACACTGAAGCTTTCTTT.

This chain links TRBV20-1 with TRBJ1-2, with 7 bases lining up with TRBD1. The germline V gene has CDR1 DFQATT and CDR2 SNEGSKA (reference sequence). J lost 8 bases, V lost 6 bases, and 9 bases had no gene match. This CDR3 is 12 amino acids long. CDR3 in amino acids: CSAEKGARGYTF. Here the CDR3 DNA reads TGCAGTGCGGAGAAGGGGGCGCGAGGCTACACCTTC.

J is TRBJ2-5 and V is TRBV7-2; tentatively, D is TRBD2 (6 bases). This CDR3 region has 14 residues. V lost 4 bases to trimming and J lost 5 bases, with 14 bases between them. Germline V CDR1 and CDR2: SGHTA, FQGNSA. The CDR3 sequence: CASSSYGAGETQYF. CDR3 sequence (DNA): TGTGCCAGCAGCTCCTACGGGGCGGGGGAGACCCAGTACTTC.

The CDR3 nucleotides read TGTGCCAGCTCACGCTCAGGGGTACAATACCCGGACACTGAAGCTTTCTTT. Its protein is CASSRSGVQYPDTEAFF. The chain links TRBV18 to TRBJ1-1; D might be TRBD1 (6 bases). This CDR3 contains 17 residues. V lost 4 bases and J lost 3, with 21 bases in between. The germline V gene has CDR1 KGHSH and CDR2 LQKENI.

This clonotype was seen a few times. The chain employs TRBV3-1 and TRBJ1-6; TRBD1 is a possible D gene (6 bases). Germline loops: CDR1 LGHDT, CDR2 YNNKEL (reference sequence). The CDR3 totals 15 residues. V was trimmed by 1 base and J by 8 bases, leaving 12 bases between them. CDR3 sequence reads: CASSQAIRGHSPLHF. CDR3 coding DNA: TGTGCCAGCAGCCAAGCCATCCGGGGGCATTCACCCCTCCACTTT. Combining the CDR3 with reference TRBV3-1 and TRBJ1-6 gives the whole variable domain DTAVSQTPKYLVTQMGNDKSIKCEQNLGHDTMYWYKQDSKKFLKIMFSYNNKELIINETVPNRFSPKSPDKAHLNLHINSLELGDSAVYFCASSQAIRGHSPLHFGNGTRLTVT.

This chain links TRBV9 with TRBJ2-1, with D perhaps TRBD2 (6 bases). CDR3 length: 16 residues. V gave up 2 bases and J gave up 0 bases, with 12 bases separating them. CDR1 SGDLS and CDR2 YYNGEE come from the germline V gene. The DNA for the CDR3 is TGTGCCAGCAGCGTCGGAGGGAGCCTCTCCTACAATGAGCAGTTCTTC. It codes for CASSVGGSLSYNEQFF.

V usage is TRBV7-2 and J usage is TRBJ1-2; no clear D. Germline CDR1 reads SGHTA; CDR2 reads FQGNSA. V lost 5 bases and J 7 bases, leaving 20 bases between the germline ends. The CDR3 runs to 15 residues. CDR3 nucleotide sequence: TGTGCCAGCAGCGCCAGCCACCCCGCAGCTGGTGGCTACACCTTC. Encoded protein: CASSASHPAAGGYTF.

This chain connects TRBV29-1 to TRBJ2-1, with 7 bases fitting TRBD1. CDR3 size: 12 residues. Per germline, CDR1 SQVTM and CDR2 ANQGSEA. With 8 bases clipped from V and 6 bases from J, the junction kept 7 bases outside the gene matches. In DNA, the CDR3 is TGCAGCCCCTGGGACAGCCGCAATGAGCAGTTCTTC. It encodes CSPWDSRNEQFF.

The V gene is TRBV11-2, the J gene TRBJ1-1, with D maybe TRBD1 (5 bases). CDR1 SGHAT and CDR2 FQNNGV come from the germline V gene. Deletions cut 1 base from V and 2 bases from J, with 11 bases between. The CDR3 extends over 15 amino acids. This CDR3 reads CASSLASGRNTEAFF. The DNA for the CDR3 is TGTGCCAGCAGCTTAGCTTCAGGGAGAAACACTGAAGCTTTCTTT.

V and J are TRBV4-2 and TRBJ2-1, with D possibly TRBD2 on 7 matching bases. V dropped 1 base and J dropped 2 bases, with 12 bases sitting between them. The CDR3 runs to 16 residues. Germline V gives CDR1 LGHNA, CDR2 YNFKEQ. This CDR3 is CASSQAGGGAYNEQFF. The CDR3 DNA reads TGTGCCAGCAGCCAAGCAGGAGGGGGGGCCTACAATGAGCAGTTCTTC.

The chain combines TRBV20-1 with TRBJ2-7; TRBD1 aligns across 9 bases. Germline assignment: CDR1 DFQATT and CDR2 SNEGSKA (reference sequence). This CDR3 is 14 amino acids long. J lost 5 bases, V lost 2 bases, and 7 bases had no gene match. In DNA, the CDR3 is TGCAGTGCTAGACCCGACAGGGGGTACGACGAGCAGTACTTC. Encoded protein: CSARPDRGYDEQYF.

This chain connects TRBV10-3 to TRBJ2-7, with D perhaps TRBD1 (5 bases). Trimming took 4 bases from V and 0 from J, leaving 10 bases between them. Germline V gene data show CDR1 as ENHRY and CDR2 as SYGVKD. The CDR3 contains 14 residues. CDR3 residues: CAISGRDSSYEQYF. The CDR3 nucleotides read TGTGCCATCAGTGGCCGCGACAGCTCCTACGAGCAGTACTTC.

The chain recombines TRBV12-3 or TRBV12-4 with TRBJ1-5; the match to TRBD1 covers 10 bases. V lost 5 bases to trimming and J lost 7 bases; unmatched junction nucleotides: 8. The CDR3 is 15 residues long. CDR3 DNA: TGTGCCAGCAGTCTTACCGGGACAGGGGTCCAGCCCCAGCATTTT. Its translation: CASSLTGTGVQPQHF.

This clonotype was counted between two and nine times. The gene calls are TRBV27 and TRBJ2-7; TRBD2 aligns across 8 bases. Germline V lookup: CDR1 MNHEY, CDR2 SMNVEV (reference sequence). Trimming removed 3 bases from V and 3 bases from J; junction bases left unmatched: 10. This CDR3 comprises 16 residues. In DNA form, the CDR3 reads TGTGCCAGCAGTTTGGGGCAGCCGGGACTAGGCTACGAGCAGTACTTC. Protein sequence: CASSLGQPGLGYEQYF.

This clonotype was counted only a few times. The chain employs TRBV7-6 and TRBJ2-7; 10 nucleotides agree with TRBD1. CDR1 is SGHVS, CDR2 FNYEAQ, per germline. Germline trimming cut 1 base from V and 3 bases from J; bases unmatched to any gene: 6. This CDR3 spans 16 amino acids. DNA for the CDR3: TGTGCCAGCAGCTTAGATTCGGGACAGGGGATCTACGAGCAGTACTTC. Its protein product is CASSLDSGQGIYEQYF. Filled out from reference TRBV7-6 and TRBJ2-7, the complete variable domain reads GAGVSQSPRYKVTKRGQDVALRCDPISGHVSLYWYRQALGQGPEFLTYFNYEAQQDKSGLPNDRFSAERPEGSISTLTIQRTEQRDSAMYRCASSLDSGQGIYEQYFGPGTRLTVT.

This clonotype has at least ten counts. This rearrangement joins TRBV19 to TRBJ1-5; D is possibly TRBD1 (6 bases). The V and J ends lost 11 bases and 11 bases respectively, with 25 bases between them. This CDR3 has 14 residues. CDR1 and CDR2 (germline): LNHDA, SQIVND (reference sequence). The DNA of the CDR3 is TGTGCCGTGAACCCGGGACATCCTGGAGGGTCCCAGCATTTT. Its translation is CAVNPGHPGGSQHF.

The genes are TRBV5-1 and TRBJ1-3; D call uncertain. The CDR3 contains 14 residues. Germline V gene data show CDR1 as SGHRS and CDR2 as YFSETQ. The V gene lost 4 bases and the J gene lost 0 bases, with 8 bases spanning the gap. The CDR3 region is CASSKTGSGNTIYF. The CDR3 DNA is TGCGCCAGCAGCAAGACGGGCTCTGGAAACACCATATATTTT. Variable domain in full (rest from reference TRBV5-1 and TRBJ1-3): KAGVTQTPRYLIKTRGQQVTLSCSPISGHRSVSWYQQTPGQGLQFLFEYFSETQRNKGNFPGRFSGRQFSNSRSEMNVSTLELGDSALYLCASSKTGSGNTIYFGEGSWLTVV.